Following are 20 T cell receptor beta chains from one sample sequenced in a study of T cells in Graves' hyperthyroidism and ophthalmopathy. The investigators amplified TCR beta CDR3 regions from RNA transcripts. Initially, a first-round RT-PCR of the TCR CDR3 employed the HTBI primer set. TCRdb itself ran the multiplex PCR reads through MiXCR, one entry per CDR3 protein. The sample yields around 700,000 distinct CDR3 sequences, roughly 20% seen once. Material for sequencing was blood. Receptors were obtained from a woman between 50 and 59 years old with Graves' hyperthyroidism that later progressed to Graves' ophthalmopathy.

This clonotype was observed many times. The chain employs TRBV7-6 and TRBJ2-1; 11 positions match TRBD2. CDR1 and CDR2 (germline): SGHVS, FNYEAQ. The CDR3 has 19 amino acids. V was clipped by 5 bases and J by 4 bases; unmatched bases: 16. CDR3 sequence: CASSPSRWASGGRYNEQFF. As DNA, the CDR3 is TGTGCCAGCAGCCCAAGCCGCTGGGCTAGCGGGGGGCGATACAATGAGCAGTTCTTC.

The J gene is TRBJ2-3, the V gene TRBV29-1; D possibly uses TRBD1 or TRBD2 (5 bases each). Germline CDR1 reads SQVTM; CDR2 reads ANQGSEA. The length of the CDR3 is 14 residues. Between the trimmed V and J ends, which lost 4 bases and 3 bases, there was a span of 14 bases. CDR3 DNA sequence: TGCAGCGTTGGGGGGAGCGGTACGACAGATACGCAGTATTTT. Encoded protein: CSVGGSGTTDTQYF.

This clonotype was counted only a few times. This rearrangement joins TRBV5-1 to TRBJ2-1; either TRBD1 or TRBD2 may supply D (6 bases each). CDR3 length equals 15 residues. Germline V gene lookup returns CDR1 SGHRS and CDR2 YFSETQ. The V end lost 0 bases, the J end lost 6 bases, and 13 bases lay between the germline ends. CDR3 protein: CASSLVQGGVNEQFF. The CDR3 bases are TGCGCCAGCAGCTTGGTACAGGGAGGAGTCAATGAGCAGTTCTTC.

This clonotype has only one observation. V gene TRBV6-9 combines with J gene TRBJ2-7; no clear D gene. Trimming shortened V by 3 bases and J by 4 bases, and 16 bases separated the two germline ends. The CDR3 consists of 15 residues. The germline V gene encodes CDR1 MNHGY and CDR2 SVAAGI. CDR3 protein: CASSYSNGYSYEQYF. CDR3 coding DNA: TGTGCCAGCAGTTACTCTAACGGGTATTCGTACGAGCAGTACTTC.

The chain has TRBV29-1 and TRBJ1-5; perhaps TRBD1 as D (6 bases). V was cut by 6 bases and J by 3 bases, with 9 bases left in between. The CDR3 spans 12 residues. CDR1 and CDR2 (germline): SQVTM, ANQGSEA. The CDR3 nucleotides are TGCAGCGTGGGGACACCCAATCAGCCCCAGCATTTT. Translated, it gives CSVGTPNQPQHF.

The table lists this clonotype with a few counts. The CDR3 DNA sequence: TGTGCCAGCAGCAGCAACAGTATGCATAACTATGGCTACACCTTC. It encodes CASSSNSMHNYGYTF. The rearrangement uses TRBV27 and TRBJ1-2; no firm D call. Between the trimmed V and J ends, which lost 6 bases and 1 base, there was a span of 15 bases. Germline values: CDR1 MNHEY, CDR2 SMNVEV (reference sequence). The CDR3 is 15 residues long.

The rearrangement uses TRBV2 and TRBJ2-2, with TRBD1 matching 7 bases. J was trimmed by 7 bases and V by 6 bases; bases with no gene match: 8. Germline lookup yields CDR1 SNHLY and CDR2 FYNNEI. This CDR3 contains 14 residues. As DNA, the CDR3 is TGTGCCAGCAGAGAGACAGGGATCATCGGGGAGCTGTTTTTT. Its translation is CASRETGIIGELFF.

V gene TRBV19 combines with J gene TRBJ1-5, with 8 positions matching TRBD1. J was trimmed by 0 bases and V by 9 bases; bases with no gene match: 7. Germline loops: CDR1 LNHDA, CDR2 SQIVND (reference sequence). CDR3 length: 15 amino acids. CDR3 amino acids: CASGQGRPSNQPQHF. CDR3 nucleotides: TGTGCCAGCGGACAGGGTAGACCTAGCAATCAGCCCCAGCATTTT.

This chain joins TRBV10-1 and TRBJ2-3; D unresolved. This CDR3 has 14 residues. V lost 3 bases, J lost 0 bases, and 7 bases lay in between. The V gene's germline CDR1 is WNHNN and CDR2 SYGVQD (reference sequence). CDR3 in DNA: TGCGCCAGCAGTGAACCGACCAGCACAGATACGCAGTATTTT. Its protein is CASSEPTSTDTQYF.

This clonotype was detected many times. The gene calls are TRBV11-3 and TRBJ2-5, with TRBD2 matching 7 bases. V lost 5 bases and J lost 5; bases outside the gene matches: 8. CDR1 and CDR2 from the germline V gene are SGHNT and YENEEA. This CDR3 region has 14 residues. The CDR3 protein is CASSGPGGEETQYF. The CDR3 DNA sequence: TGTGCCAGCAGCGGCCCGGGGGGTGAGGAGACCCAGTACTTC.

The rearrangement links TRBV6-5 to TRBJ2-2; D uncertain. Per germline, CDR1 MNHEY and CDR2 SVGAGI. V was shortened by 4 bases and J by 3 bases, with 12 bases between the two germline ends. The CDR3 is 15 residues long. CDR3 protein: CASSSLKTDTGELFF. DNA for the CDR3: TGTGCCAGCAGTTCCCTGAAGACGGACACCGGGGAGCTGTTTTTT.

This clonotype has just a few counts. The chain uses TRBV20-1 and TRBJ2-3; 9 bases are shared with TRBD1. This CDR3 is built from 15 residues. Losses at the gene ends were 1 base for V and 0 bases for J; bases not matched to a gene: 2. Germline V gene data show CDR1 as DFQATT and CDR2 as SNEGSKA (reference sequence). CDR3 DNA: TGCAGTGCTAGAGTAGACAGGGGGAGCACAGATACGCAGTATTTT. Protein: CSARVDRGSTDTQYF.

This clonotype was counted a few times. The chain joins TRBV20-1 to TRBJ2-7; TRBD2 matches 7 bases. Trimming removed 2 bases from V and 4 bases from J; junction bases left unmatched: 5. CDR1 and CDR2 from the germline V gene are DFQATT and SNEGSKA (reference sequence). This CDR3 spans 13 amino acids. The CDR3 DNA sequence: TGCAGTGCTAGAATGGCGGGGGTATACGAGCAGTACTTC. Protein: CSARMAGVYEQYF.

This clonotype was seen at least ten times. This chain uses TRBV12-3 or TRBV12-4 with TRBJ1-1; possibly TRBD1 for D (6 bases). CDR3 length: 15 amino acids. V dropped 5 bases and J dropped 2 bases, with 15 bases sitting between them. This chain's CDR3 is CASSPGGLLNTEAFF. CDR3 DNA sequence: TGTGCCAGCAGTCCTGGGGGGCTCCTCAACACTGAAGCTTTCTTT.

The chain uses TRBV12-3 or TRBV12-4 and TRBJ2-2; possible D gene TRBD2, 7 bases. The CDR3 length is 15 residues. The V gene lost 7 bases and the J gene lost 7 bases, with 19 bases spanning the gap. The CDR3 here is CASTRGRGEVGELFF. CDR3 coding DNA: TGTGCCAGCACTAGGGGGAGGGGGGAGGTCGGGGAGCTGTTTTTT.

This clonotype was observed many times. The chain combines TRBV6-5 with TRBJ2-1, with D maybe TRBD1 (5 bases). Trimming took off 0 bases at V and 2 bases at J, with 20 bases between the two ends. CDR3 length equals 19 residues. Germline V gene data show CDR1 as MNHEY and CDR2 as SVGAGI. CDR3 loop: CASSYSKQEFIVPYNEQFF. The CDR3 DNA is TGTGCCAGCAGTTACTCGAAACAGGAGTTCATTGTACCCTACAATGAGCAGTTCTTC.

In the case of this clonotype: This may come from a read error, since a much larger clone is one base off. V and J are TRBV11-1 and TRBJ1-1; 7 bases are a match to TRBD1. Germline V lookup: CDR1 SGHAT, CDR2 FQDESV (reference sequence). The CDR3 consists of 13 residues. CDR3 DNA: TGTGCCAGCAGCCGGTTTGGGCAGGGGGTTGCTTCCTTT. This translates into CASSRFGQGVASF.

CDR3 sequence reads: CASSDGRGRNSPLHF. CDR3 bases: TGCGCCAGCAGTGATGGCAGGGGTAGAAATTCACCCCTCCACTTT. The chain combines TRBV10-2 with TRBJ1-6, with D possibly TRBD1 on 6 matching bases. V shed 3 bases and J shed 7 bases, with 13 bases lying between them. The CDR3 covers 15 residues. From germline, CDR1 is WSHSY and CDR2 SAAADI.

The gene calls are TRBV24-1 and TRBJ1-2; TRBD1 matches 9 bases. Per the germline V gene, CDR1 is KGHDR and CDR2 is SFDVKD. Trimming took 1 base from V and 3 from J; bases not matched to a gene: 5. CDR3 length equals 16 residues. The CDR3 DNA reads TGTGCCACCAGTGATTTTTTGGGACAGGGCGACTATGGCTACACCTTC. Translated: CATSDFLGQGDYGYTF.

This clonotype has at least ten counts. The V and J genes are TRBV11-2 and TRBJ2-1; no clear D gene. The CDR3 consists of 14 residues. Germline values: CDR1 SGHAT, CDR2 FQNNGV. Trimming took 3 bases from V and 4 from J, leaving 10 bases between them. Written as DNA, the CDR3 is TGTGCCAGCAGCTTCGGCAGCTCGTACAATGAGCAGTTCTTC. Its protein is CASSFGSSYNEQFF.